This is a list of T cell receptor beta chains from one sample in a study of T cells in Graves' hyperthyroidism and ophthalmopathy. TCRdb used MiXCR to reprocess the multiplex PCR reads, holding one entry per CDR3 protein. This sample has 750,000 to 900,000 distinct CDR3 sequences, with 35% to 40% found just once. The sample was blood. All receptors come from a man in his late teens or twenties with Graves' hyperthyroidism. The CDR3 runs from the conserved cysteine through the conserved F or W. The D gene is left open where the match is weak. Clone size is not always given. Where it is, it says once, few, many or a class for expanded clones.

cdr3_aa: CASSSRAPRSPLHF; cdr3_nt: TGTGCCAGTAGTTCCCGGGCCCCCCGGTCACCCCTCCACTTT; d_call: .; v_call: TRBV19; clone_size: few; j_call: TRBJ1-6
cdr3_aa: CASSLDSGPSF; cdr3_nt: TGTGCCAGCAGTTTGGACAGCGGACCCTCCTTC; d_call: .; v_call: TRBV12-3/TRBV12-4; clone_size: .; j_call: TRBJ1-2
cdr3_aa: CASSFGSTSYNTEAFF; cdr3_nt: TGCGCCAGCAGCTTTGGCAGTACCTCTTACAACACTGAAGCTTTCTTT; d_call: .; v_call: TRBV5-1; clone_size: .; j_call: TRBJ1-1
cdr3_aa: CASSGNKGETQYF; cdr3_nt: TGCGCCAGCAGCGGGAACAAAGGGGAGACCCAGTACTTC; d_call: TRBD2; v_call: TRBV7-2; clone_size: .; j_call: TRBJ2-5
cdr3_aa: CASSDTGRGPYEQYF; cdr3_nt: TGTGCCAGCAGTGATACGGGCAGGGGGCCCTACGAGCAGTACTTC; d_call: TRBD1; v_call: TRBV2; clone_size: few; j_call: TRBJ2-7
cdr3_aa: CASSVANWGGELFF; cdr3_nt: TGTGCCAGCAGCGTAGCTAACTGGGGCGGGGAGCTGTTTTTT; d_call: .; v_call: TRBV9; clone_size: .; j_call: TRBJ2-2
cdr3_aa: CASIDSTGELFF; cdr3_nt: TGTGCCAGCATTGACTCTACCGGGGAGCTGTTTTTT; d_call: .; v_call: TRBV3-1; clone_size: .; j_call: TRBJ2-2
cdr3_aa: CASSPGAAPGNTIYF; cdr3_nt: TGTGCCAGCAGCCCAGGGGCAGCACCTGGAAACACCATATATTTT; d_call: .; v_call: TRBV7-9; clone_size: .; j_call: TRBJ1-3
cdr3_aa: CASSEVFGNEQYF; cdr3_nt: TGTGCCAGCAGTGAGGTCTTCGGGAACGAGCAGTACTTC; d_call: .; v_call: TRBV10-3; clone_size: .; j_call: TRBJ2-7
cdr3_aa: CASSLAGIYEQYF; cdr3_nt: TGTGCCAGCAGTTTAGCAGGGATCTACGAGCAGTACTTC; d_call: .; v_call: TRBV12-3/TRBV12-4; clone_size: many; j_call: TRBJ2-7
cdr3_aa: CASSLEVSGQETQYF; cdr3_nt: TGCGCCAGCAGCTTGGAAGTCTCTGGTCAAGAGACCCAGTACTTC; d_call: .; v_call: TRBV5-1; clone_size: .; j_call: TRBJ2-5
cdr3_aa: CASSPGLAGGTETQHF; cdr3_nt: TGTGCCAGCAGCCCCGGGCTAGCGGGGGGCACAGAGACCCAGCATTTT; d_call: .; v_call: TRBV6-1; clone_size: .; j_call: TRBJ1-5
cdr3_aa: CASSSRAADTEAFF; cdr3_nt: TGTGCCAGCAGCTCCCGGGCCGCTGACACTGAAGCTTTCTTT; d_call: .; v_call: TRBV7-9; clone_size: many; j_call: TRBJ1-1
cdr3_aa: CSASLLAGGFGANVLTF; cdr3_nt: TGCAGTGCTAGTCTCCTAGCGGGAGGTTTTGGGGCCAACGTCCTGACTTTC; d_call: TRBD2; v_call: TRBV20-1; clone_size: .; j_call: TRBJ2-6
cdr3_aa: CASSLEVSLALSGNTIYF; cdr3_nt: TGTGCCAGCAGCTTAGAAGTGTCCTTAGCGCTCTCTGGAAACACCATATATTTT; d_call: .; v_call: TRBV7-8; clone_size: .; j_call: TRBJ1-3
cdr3_aa: CAISGGHREGNEQYF; cdr3_nt: TGTGCCATCAGTGGGGGCCACAGAGAGGGCAATGAGCAGTACTTC; d_call: .; v_call: TRBV10-3; clone_size: .; j_call: TRBJ2-7
cdr3_aa: CASSLVRTGAEQYF; cdr3_nt: TGTGCCAGCAGCTTAGTAAGAACAGGAGCCGAGCAGTACTTC; d_call: .; v_call: TRBV7-9; clone_size: many; j_call: TRBJ2-7
cdr3_aa: CASSSLRAGGNTEAFF; cdr3_nt: TGTGCCAGCTCCTCCCTGCGGGCAGGGGGGAACACTGAAGCTTTCTTT; d_call: TRBD1; v_call: TRBV19; clone_size: .; j_call: TRBJ1-1